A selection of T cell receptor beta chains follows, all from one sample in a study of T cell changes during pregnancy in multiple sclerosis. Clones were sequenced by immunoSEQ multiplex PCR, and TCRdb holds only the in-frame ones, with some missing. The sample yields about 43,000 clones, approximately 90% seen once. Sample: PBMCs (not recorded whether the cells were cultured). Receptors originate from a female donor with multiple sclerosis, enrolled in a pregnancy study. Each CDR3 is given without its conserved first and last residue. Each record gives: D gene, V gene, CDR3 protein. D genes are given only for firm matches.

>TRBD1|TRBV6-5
ASKGQGNEKLF
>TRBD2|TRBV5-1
ASSAELGGRALGYFAQY
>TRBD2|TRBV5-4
ASSWSSGRAVTDTQY
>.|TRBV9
ASSGGAANEKLF
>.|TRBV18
ASSPPGRGYGYT
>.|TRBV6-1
ASRAVSRSQPQH
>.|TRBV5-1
ASSFLDSANYGYT
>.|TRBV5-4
ASSLRGGPTKNIQY
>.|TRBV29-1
SVLGGDLNEQF
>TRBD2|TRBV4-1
ASSQDRSGRTYEQY
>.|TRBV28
ASRDMGVPIDTQY
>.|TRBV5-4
ASSLGGGPHEQF
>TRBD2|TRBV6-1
ASRSGTSYNEQF
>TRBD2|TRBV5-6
ASSLAGVEETQY
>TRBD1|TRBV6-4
ASSDGTGGAETQY
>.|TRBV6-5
ASSYSSGRTEAF
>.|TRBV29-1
SVAIRRPTNEKLF
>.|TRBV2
ASSVRTSSEQF
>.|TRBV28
ATQVSNYGYT
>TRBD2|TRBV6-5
ASSYSGGRALPTQY
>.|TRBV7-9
ASSFINQPQH
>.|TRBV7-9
ASSLAKGISTF
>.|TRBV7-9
ASSLEAGGHEKLF
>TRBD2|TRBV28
ASSLFLAEYEQY
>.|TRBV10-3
AHTGDANYGYT
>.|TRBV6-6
ASSYGHKNTEAF
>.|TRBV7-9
ASSLSRDSTGELF
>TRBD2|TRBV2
ASRVTSGDGELF
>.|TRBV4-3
ASSRVLGGEYEQY
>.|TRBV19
ASSLPPGGYT
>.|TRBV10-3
AISESRTGNTGELF
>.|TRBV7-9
ASSFLREGDEKLF
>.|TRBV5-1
ASRDTPNTEAF
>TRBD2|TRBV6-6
ASGELADTDTQY
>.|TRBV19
ASSIEGNVGYGYT
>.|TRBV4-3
ASSQGGDSGANVLT
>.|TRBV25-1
ASGAYSWGSNQPQH
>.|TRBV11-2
ASSLWAGTPNTGELF
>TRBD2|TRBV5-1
ASSFQLAGGYNEQF
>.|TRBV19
ASSPMGGNQPQH